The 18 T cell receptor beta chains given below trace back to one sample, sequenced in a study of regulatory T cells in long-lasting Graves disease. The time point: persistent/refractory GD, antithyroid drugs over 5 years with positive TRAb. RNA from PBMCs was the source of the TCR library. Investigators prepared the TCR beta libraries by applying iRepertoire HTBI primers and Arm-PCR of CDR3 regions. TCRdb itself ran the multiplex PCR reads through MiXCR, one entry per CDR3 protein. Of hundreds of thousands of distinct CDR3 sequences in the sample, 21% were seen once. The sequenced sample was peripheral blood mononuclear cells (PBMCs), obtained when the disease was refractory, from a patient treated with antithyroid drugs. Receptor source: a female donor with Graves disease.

In DNA form, the CDR3 reads TGTGCCAGCAGCCAAGGACAGGGAGAGGGCTACACCTTC. Amino acids: CASSQGQGEGYTF. The V gene is TRBV4-2, the J gene TRBJ1-2, with 7 bases fitting TRBD1. The V and J ends lost 1 base and 8 bases, in that order; junction bases with no gene match: 4. CDR3 length: 13 residues. Per the germline V gene, CDR1 is LGHNA and CDR2 is YNFKEQ.

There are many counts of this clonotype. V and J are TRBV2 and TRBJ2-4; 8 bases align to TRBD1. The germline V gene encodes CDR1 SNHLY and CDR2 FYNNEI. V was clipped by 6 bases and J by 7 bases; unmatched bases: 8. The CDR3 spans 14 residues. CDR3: CASSPDRGNNIQYF. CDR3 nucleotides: TGTGCCAGCAGCCCAGACAGGGGTAATAACATTCAGTACTTC. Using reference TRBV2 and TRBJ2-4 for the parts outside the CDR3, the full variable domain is EPEVTQTPSHQVTQMGQEVILRCVPISNHLYFYWYRQILGQKVEFLVSFYNNEISEKSEIFDDQFSVERPDGSNFTLKIRSTKLEDSAMYFCASSPDRGNNIQYFGAGTRLSVL.

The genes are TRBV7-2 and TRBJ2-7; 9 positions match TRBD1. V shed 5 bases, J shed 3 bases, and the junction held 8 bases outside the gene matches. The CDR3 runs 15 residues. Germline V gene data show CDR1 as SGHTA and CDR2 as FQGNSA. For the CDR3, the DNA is TGTGCCAGCAGCCTTGGACCGGGACAGGGCTACGAGCAGTACTTC. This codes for CASSLGPGQGYEQYF. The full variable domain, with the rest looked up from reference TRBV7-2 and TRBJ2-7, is GAGVSQSPSNKVTEKGKDVELRCDPISGHTALYWYRQSLGQGLEFLIYFQGNSAPDKSGLPSDRFSAERTGGSVSTLTIQRTQQEDSAVYLCASSLGPGQGYEQYFGPGTRLTVT.

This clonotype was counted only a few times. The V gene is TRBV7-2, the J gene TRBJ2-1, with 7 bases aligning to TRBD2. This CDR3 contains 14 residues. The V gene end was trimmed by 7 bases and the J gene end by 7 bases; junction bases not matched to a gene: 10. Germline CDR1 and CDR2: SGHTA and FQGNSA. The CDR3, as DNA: TGTGCCAGCACCACTGGGGGGGAACTAAATGAGCAGTTCTTC. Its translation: CASTTGGELNEQFF. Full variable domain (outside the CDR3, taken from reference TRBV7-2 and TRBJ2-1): GAGVSQSPSNKVTEKGKDVELRCDPISGHTALYWYRQSLGQGLEFLIYFQGNSAPDKSGLPSDRFSAERTGGSVSTLTIQRTQQEDSAVYLCASTTGGELNEQFFGPGTRLTVL.

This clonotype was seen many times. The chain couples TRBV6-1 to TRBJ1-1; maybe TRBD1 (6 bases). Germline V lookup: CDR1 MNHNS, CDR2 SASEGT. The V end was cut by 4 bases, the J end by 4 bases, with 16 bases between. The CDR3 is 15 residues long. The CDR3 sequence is CASSVTRGGGTEAFF. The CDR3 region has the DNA TGTGCCAGCAGTGTTACCAGGGGAGGAGGCACTGAAGCTTTCTTT.

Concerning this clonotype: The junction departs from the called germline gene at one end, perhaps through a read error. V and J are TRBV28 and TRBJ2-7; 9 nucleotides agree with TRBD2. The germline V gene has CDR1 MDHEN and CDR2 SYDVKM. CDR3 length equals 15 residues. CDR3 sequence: CASGLLASGAYEQYF. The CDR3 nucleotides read TGTGCCAGCGGTTTATTAGCTAGCGGGGCCTACGAGCAGTACTTC. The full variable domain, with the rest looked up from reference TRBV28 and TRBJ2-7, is DVKVTQSSRYLVKRTGEKVFLECVQDMDHENMFWYRQDPGLGLRLIYFSYDVKMKEKGDIPEGYSVSREKKERFSLILESASTNQTSMYLCASGLLASGAYEQYFGPGTRLTVT.

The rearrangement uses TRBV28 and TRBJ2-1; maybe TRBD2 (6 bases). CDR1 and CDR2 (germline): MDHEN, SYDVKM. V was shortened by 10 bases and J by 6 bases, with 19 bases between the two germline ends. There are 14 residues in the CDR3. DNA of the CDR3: TGTGCCACCAGCCGGGAGCAGGGACGCAATGAGCAGTTCTTC. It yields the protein CATSREQGRNEQFF.

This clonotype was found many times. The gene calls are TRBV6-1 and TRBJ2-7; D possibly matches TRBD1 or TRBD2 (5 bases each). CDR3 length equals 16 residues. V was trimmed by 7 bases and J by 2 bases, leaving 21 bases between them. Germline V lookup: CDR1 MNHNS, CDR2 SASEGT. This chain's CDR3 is CASTLSPRGATYEQYF. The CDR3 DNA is TGTGCCAGCACTCTTTCCCCAAGGGGAGCTACCTACGAGCAGTACTTC.

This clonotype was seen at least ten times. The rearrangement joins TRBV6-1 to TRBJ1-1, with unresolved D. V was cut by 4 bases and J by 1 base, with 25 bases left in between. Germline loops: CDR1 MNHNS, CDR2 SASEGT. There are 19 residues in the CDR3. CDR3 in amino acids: CASSGPGKKTRFRNTEAFF. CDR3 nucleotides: TGTGCCAGCAGTGGCCCCGGCAAGAAAACACGTTTTCGGAACACTGAAGCTTTCTTT.

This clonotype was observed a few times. The CDR3 DNA reads TGTGCCAGCGCCCCCCGCCGCCCGGGAAACACCATATATTTT. It is translated as CASAPRRPGNTIYF. J is TRBJ1-3 and V is TRBV7-9; D ambiguous. The CDR3 totals 14 residues. In germline, CDR1 is SEHNR, CDR2 FQNEAQ (reference sequence). Trimming removed 8 bases at V and 4 bases at J, with 15 bases between.

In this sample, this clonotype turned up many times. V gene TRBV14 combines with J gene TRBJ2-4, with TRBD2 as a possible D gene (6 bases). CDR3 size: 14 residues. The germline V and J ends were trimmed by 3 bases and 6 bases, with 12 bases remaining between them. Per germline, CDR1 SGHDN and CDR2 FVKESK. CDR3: CASSQSGGGNIQYF. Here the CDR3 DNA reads TGTGCCAGCAGCCAGTCCGGGGGTGGAAACATTCAGTACTTC.

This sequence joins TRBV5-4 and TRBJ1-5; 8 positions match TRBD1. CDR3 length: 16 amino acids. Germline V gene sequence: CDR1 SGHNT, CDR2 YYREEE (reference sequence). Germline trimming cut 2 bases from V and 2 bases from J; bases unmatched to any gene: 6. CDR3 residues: CASSFQGAGGNQPQHF. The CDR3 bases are TGTGCCAGCAGCTTTCAGGGGGCAGGGGGCAATCAGCCCCAGCATTTT.

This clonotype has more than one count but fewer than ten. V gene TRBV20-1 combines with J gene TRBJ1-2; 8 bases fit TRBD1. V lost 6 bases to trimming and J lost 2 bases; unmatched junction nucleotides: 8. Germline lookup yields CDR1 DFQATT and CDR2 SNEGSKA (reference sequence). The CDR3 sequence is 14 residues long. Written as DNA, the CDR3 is TGCAGTGCCCGGGGGACAGGTTCGAACTATGGCTACACCTTC. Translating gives CSARGTGSNYGYTF.

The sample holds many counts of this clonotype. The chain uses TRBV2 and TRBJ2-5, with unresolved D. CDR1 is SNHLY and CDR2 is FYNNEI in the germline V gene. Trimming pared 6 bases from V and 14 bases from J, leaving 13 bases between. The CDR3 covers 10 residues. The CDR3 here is CASRAERYYF. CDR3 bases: TGTGCCAGCAGGGCCGAGAGGTACTACTTC.

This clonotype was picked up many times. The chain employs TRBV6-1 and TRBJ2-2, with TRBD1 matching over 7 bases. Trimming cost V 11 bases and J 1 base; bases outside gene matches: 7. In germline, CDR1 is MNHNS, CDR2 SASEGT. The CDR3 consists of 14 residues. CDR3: CAARGLGNTGELFF. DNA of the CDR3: TGTGCCGCCAGGGGGTTGGGGAACACCGGGGAGCTGTTTTTT.

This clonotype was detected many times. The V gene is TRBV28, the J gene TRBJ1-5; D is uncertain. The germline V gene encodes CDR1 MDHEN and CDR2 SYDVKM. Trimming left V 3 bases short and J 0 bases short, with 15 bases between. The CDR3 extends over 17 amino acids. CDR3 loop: CASSFWAGSFSNQPQHF. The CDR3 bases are TGTGCCAGCAGTTTTTGGGCAGGATCTTTTAGCAATCAGCCCCAGCATTTT.

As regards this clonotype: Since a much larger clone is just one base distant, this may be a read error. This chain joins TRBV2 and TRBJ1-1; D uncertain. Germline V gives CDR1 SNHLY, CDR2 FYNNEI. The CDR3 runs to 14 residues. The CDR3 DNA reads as TGTGCCAGCAGGGAGGAGGACGGGAACACTGAAGCTCTCTTT. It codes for CASREEDGNTEALF.

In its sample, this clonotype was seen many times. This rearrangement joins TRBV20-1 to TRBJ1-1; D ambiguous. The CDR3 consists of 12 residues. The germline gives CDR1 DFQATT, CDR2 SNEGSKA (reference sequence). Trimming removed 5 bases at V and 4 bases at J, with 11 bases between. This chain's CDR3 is CSAGPRSTEAFF. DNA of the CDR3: TGCAGTGCTGGGCCACGGTCCACTGAAGCTTTCTTT.